This T cell receptor beta chain was recorded in a study of CD8 T cells in ankylosing spondylitis. Each CDR3 protein gets one entry after TCRdb re-called the 5' RACE reads with MiXCR. Here the sample spans 150,000 to 250,000 distinct CDR3 sequences, around 13% being singletons. This clonotype was found a few times. With 7 bases removed from V and 4 bases from J, the gap between germline ends came to 13 bases. CDR1 is MDHEN, CDR2 SYDVKM, per germline. The CDR3 has 14 amino acids. Sequenced material: blood, either unsorted or a sorted T cell fraction (not recorded which). The origin of this receptor is a male donor with ankylosing spondylitis or in good health (not recorded which). V is TRBV28 and J is TRBJ2-2, with D unclear. CDR3 nucleotide sequence: TGTGCCAGCAAAGAAGCTACCTTCACCGGGGAGCTGTTTTTT. Translating it yields CASKEATFTGELFF. The entire variable domain, with the rest obtained from reference TRBV28 and TRBJ2-2, is as follows: DVKVTQSSRYLVKRTGEKVFLECVQDMDHENMFWYRQDPGLGLRLIYFSYDVKMKEKGDIPEGYSVSREKKERFSLILESASTNQTSMYLCASKEATFTGELFFGEGSRLTVL.